This TCR beta chain was profiled in a study of OX40 agonist ivuxolimab in advanced cancers. Here immunoSEQ multiplex PCR was the method, and the copy in TCRdb shows in-frame clones only, minus some. This table holds around 60,000 clones, about four fifths found once. The receptor's source is an adult with an advanced solid tumor such as melanoma, head and neck, liver or kidney cancer. This sample comprised CD4+ or CD8+ T cells sorted from blood, obtained in a trial of the OX40 agonist ivuxolimab.

The CDR3 loop is CASGLGTLETQYF. CDR3 nucleotides: TGTGCTAGTGGTTTGGGTACGTTGGAGACCCAGTACTTC. The gene calls are TRBV12-5 and TRBJ2-5; D is ambiguous. Per germline, CDR1 LGHNT and CDR2 FRNRAP. There are 13 residues in the CDR3. With 1 base removed from V and 5 bases from J, the gap between germline ends came to 8 bases.